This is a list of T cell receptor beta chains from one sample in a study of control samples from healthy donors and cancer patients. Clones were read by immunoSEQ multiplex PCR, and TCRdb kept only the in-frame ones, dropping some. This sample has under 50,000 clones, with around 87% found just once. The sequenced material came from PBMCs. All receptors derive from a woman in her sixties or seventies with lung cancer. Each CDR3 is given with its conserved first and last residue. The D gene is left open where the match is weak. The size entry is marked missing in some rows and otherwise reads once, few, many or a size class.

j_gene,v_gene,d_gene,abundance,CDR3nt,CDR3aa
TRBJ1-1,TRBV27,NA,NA,TGTGCCAGCTGGCGGCAGGCGTCGAACACTGAAGCTTTCTTT,CASWRQASNTEAFF
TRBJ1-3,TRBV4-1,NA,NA,TGCGCCAGCAGCCAAGAGGCCGCCCCGAGCTCTGGAAACACCATATATTTT,CASSQEAAPSSGNTIYF
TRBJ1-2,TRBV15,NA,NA,TGTGCCACCAGCAGGTTCGGGGAAAACTATGGCTACACCTTC,CATSRFGENYGYTF
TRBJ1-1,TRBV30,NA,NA,TGTGCCTGGAGTGTACGTAACACTGAAGCTTTCTTT,CAWSVRNTEAFF
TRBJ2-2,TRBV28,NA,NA,TGTGCCAGCAGTTCTCCGAGAAGCCGGGGCACCGGGGAGCTGTTTTTT,CASSSPRSRGTGELFF
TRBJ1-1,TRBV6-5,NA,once,TGTGCCAGCAGTTACTCGCCGGGGGCGAGTACTGAAGCTTTCTTT,CASSYSPGASTEAFF
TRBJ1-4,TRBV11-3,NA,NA,TGTGCCAGCAGCTCCGAAGGGGCCACGGCGGAAAAACTGTTTTTT,CASSSEGATAEKLFF
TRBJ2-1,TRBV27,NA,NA,TGTGCCAGCAGTTGGGGCAATGAGCAGTTCTTC,CASSWGNEQFF
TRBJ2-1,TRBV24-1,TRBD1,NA,TGTGCCACCAGTGATTCCGGGACAGGACTTGAGCAGTTCTTC,CATSDSGTGLEQFF
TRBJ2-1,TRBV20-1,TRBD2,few,TGCAGTGCCGGGGCGGGAGTACAATTCTTC,CSAGAGVQFF
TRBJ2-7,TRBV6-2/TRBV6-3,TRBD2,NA,TGTGCCAGCAGTTACGATAGACTAGCGGGAACTGTAACCTTGTACTACGAGCAGTACTTC,CASSYDRLAGTVTLYYEQYF
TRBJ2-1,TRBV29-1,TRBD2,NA,TGCAGCTTTCTCTTGGGAGGGCCCTACAATGAGCAGTTCTTC,CSFLLGGPYNEQFF
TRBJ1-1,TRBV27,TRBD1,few,TGTGCCAGCCGCGACAGGGGACGGAACACTGAAGCTTTCTTT,CASRDRGRNTEAFF
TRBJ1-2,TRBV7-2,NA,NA,TGTGCCAGCAGCGTAGGGACCGACTACTATGGCTACACCTTC,CASSVGTDYYGYTF
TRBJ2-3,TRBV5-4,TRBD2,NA,TGTGCCAGCAGCTCTTATAGCGGGAGCACAGATACGCAGTATTTT,CASSSYSGSTDTQYF
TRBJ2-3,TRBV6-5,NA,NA,TGTGCCAGCAACGACCCCATCCGAGATACGCAGTATTTT,CASNDPIRDTQYF
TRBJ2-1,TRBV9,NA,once,TGTGCCAGCAGCGTAGAATGGGCCCTAACCTACAATGAGCAGTTCTTC,CASSVEWALTYNEQFF
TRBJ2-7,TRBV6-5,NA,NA,TGTGCCAGCAGTTCCGTAGAGCGTAGTTACGAGCAGTACTTC,CASSSVERSYEQYF
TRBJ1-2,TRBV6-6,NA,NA,TGTGCCAGCAGTTACTCGGAGGGTGCCGGCTACACCTTC,CASSYSEGAGYTF
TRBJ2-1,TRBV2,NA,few,TGTGCCGGTCTTGTGGCCTCCTACAATGAGCAGTTCTTC,CAGLVASYNEQFF
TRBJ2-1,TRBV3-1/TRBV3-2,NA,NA,TGTGCCAGCACCAACTACAATGAGCAGTTCTTC,CASTNYNEQFF
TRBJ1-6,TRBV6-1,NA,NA,TGTGCCAGCAGTGAATACAGGGACAATTCACCCCTCCACTTT,CASSEYRDNSPLHF
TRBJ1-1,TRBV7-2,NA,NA,TGTGCCAGCAGCTTCATGGGACCCCAAACCGGAGCTTTCTTT,CASSFMGPQTGAFF
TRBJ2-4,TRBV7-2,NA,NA,TGTGCCAGCAGCTTAGATGTTGCCAAAAACATTCAGTACTTC,CASSLDVAKNIQYF
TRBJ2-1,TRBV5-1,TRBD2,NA,TGCGCCAGCAGCTTGGCCGGGACTAGCGGTGAGCAGTTCTTC,CASSLAGTSGEQFF
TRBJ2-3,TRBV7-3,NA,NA,TGTGCCAGCAGCTTAGGGGCCAGCACAGATACGCAGTATTTT,CASSLGASTDTQYF
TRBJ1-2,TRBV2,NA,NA,TGTGCCAGCAGTGAAACAGGGAGGGATGGCTACACCTTC,CASSETGRDGYTF
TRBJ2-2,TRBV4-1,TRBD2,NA,TGCGCCAGCAGCCAAGAAGGAAGACTAGCGGCGCACACCGGGGAGCTGTTTTTT,CASSQEGRLAAHTGELFF
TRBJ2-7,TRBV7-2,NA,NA,TGTGCCAGCAGCTTAGTTGCCCGGGGAGGCGAGCAGTACTTC,CASSLVARGGEQYF
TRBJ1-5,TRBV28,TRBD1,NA,TGTGCCAGCAGTTTCCGGGACAGGGGAGGCAATCAGCCCCAGCATTTT,CASSFRDRGGNQPQHF
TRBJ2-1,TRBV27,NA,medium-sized,TGTGCCAGCAGTTTAGGGAGGACCAGGGACAATGAGCAGTTCTTC,CASSLGRTRDNEQFF
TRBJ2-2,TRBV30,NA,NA,TGTGCCTGGCTGAGGCAGCAAAACACCGGGGAGCTGTTTTTT,CAWLRQQNTGELFF
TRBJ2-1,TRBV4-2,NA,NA,TGTGCCAGCAGCCAAGATTCGGCTAGGGAGAATGAGCAGTTCTTC,CASSQDSARENEQFF